This is a list of T cell receptor beta chains from one sample in a study of blood T cell repertoires in COVID-19. This table comes from immunoSEQ multiplex PCR, and its TCRdb copy is limited to in-frame clones, with some not included. The data hold approximately 210,000 clones, with around four fifths observed a single time. Sequences were obtained from peripheral blood. The source is a woman in her fifties or sixties with acute or convalescent COVID-19. Each CDR3 is given with its conserved first and last residue. A D gene is named only where the DNA matches it firmly. For some rows the clone size is stated as once, few or many, or as a class when expanded; others skip it.

CDR3 protein: CASSLGPSGSGNTIYF
CDR3 DNA: TGTGCCAGCAGCTTAGGGCCCTCAGGATCTGGAAACACCATATATTTT
clone size: NA
CDR3 length: 16
D gene: NA
V gene: TRBV7-2
J gene: TRBJ1-3

CDR3 protein: CASSEALASGNF
CDR3 DNA: TGTGCCAGCAGTGAAGCGCTGGCTAGCGGCAACTTC
clone size: NA
CDR3 length: 12
D gene: TRBD2
V gene: TRBV2
J gene: TRBJ2-5

CDR3 protein: CATSDFTSGHYTQYF
CDR3 DNA: TGTGCCACCAGTGATTTCACTAGCGGGCACTATACGCAGTATTTT
clone size: once
CDR3 length: 15
D gene: TRBD2
V gene: TRBV24-1
J gene: TRBJ2-3

CDR3 protein: CASSMNNLNSPLHF
CDR3 DNA: TGTGCCAGTAGTATGAACAACCTTAATTCACCCCTCCACTTT
clone size: NA
CDR3 length: 14
D gene: NA
V gene: TRBV19
J gene: TRBJ1-6

CDR3 protein: CASSQMTGVETQYF
CDR3 DNA: TGCGCCAGCAGCCAGATGACAGGAGTGGAGACCCAGTACTTC
clone size: once
CDR3 length: 14
D gene: NA
V gene: TRBV5-1
J gene: TRBJ2-5

CDR3 protein: CASSIARGLANEQFF
CDR3 DNA: TGTGCCAGTAGTATAGCGAGAGGGTTAGCCAATGAGCAGTTCTTC
clone size: NA
CDR3 length: 15
D gene: NA
V gene: TRBV19
J gene: TRBJ2-1

CDR3 protein: CASSVPVGGGFEQYF
CDR3 DNA: TGTGCCAGCAGCGTCCCCGTGGGGGGAGGCTTCGAGCAGTACTTC
clone size: NA
CDR3 length: 15
D gene: NA
V gene: TRBV9
J gene: TRBJ2-7

CDR3 protein: CASSQGGDQPQHF
CDR3 DNA: TGTGCCAGCAGCCAGGGAGGGGATCAGCCCCAGCATTTT
clone size: NA
CDR3 length: 13
D gene: NA
V gene: TRBV3-1/TRBV3-2
J gene: TRBJ1-5

CDR3 protein: CASSLDRGYSNQPQHF
CDR3 DNA: TGCGCCAGCAGTCTGGACAGGGGATATAGCAATCAGCCCCAGCATTTT
clone size: NA
CDR3 length: 16
D gene: TRBD1
V gene: TRBV10-2
J gene: TRBJ1-5

CDR3 protein: CASREGQRTQETQYF
CDR3 DNA: TGTGCCAGCAGAGAGGGACAGCGAACCCAAGAGACCCAGTACTTC
clone size: NA
CDR3 length: 15
D gene: TRBD1
V gene: TRBV27
J gene: TRBJ2-5

CDR3 protein: CATSRGSGTGDGLGAFF
CDR3 DNA: TGTGCCACCAGCAGAGGGTCCGGGACAGGGGACGGCCTAGGCGCTTTCTTT
clone size: NA
CDR3 length: 17
D gene: TRBD1
V gene: TRBV15
J gene: TRBJ1-1

CDR3 protein: CASSLSTSSEQFF
CDR3 DNA: TGTGCCAGCAGCTTATCGACTAGTTCCGAGCAGTTCTTC
clone size: NA
CDR3 length: 13
D gene: NA
V gene: TRBV11-2
J gene: TRBJ2-1

CDR3 protein: CASGLVRGSGRVIYNEQFF
CDR3 DNA: TGTGCTAGTGGTTTGGTACGTGGTAGCGGGAGGGTGATCTACAATGAGCAGTTCTTC
clone size: NA
CDR3 length: 19
D gene: TRBD2
V gene: TRBV12-5
J gene: TRBJ2-1

CDR3 protein: CASSLSPQGGGYNEQFF
CDR3 DNA: TGTGCCAGCAGCCTTTCGCCACAGGGGGGCGGGTACAATGAGCAGTTCTTC
clone size: NA
CDR3 length: 17
D gene: TRBD1
V gene: TRBV9
J gene: TRBJ2-1

CDR3 protein: CASSSGNSPLHF
CDR3 DNA: TGTGCCAGCAGTTCAGGCAATTCACCCCTCCACTTT
clone size: NA
CDR3 length: 12
D gene: NA
V gene: TRBV28
J gene: TRBJ1-6

CDR3 protein: CASSFKMVTSLNAETQYF
CDR3 DNA: TGTGCCAGCAGCTTTAAGATGGTGACTAGCCTAAATGCAGAGACCCAGTACTTC
clone size: NA
CDR3 length: 18
D gene: NA
V gene: TRBV12-1
J gene: TRBJ2-5

CDR3 protein: CASSHERELGNEQFF
CDR3 DNA: TGTGCCAGTAGTCACGAGCGGGAACTGGGGAATGAGCAGTTCTTC
clone size: NA
CDR3 length: 15
D gene: TRBD2
V gene: TRBV19
J gene: TRBJ2-1

CDR3 protein: CASSHVRGHEQYF
CDR3 DNA: TGTGCCAGCAGCCACGTTAGGGGTCACGAGCAGTACTTC
clone size: NA
CDR3 length: 13
D gene: NA
V gene: TRBV7-3
J gene: TRBJ2-7

CDR3 protein: CASSLSPTVGLNLQYF
CDR3 DNA: TGCGCCAGCAGCTTAAGCCCCACCGTCGGACTTAACCTACAGTACTTC
clone size: NA
CDR3 length: 16
D gene: NA
V gene: TRBV5-1
J gene: TRBJ2-7

CDR3 protein: CASSELSRDRAVYTGELFF
CDR3 DNA: TGTGCCAGCAGTGAACTATCCCGGGACAGGGCAGTCTACACCGGGGAGCTGTTTTTT
clone size: NA
CDR3 length: 19
D gene: TRBD1
V gene: TRBV2
J gene: TRBJ2-2

CDR3 protein: CATSDPGQGGYEQYF
CDR3 DNA: TGTGCCACCAGTGATCCTGGACAGGGGGGATACGAGCAGTACTTC
clone size: NA
CDR3 length: 15
D gene: TRBD1
V gene: TRBV24-1
J gene: TRBJ2-7

CDR3 protein: CASSLARGNTGELFF
CDR3 DNA: TGTGCCAGCAGCTTAGCGAGAGGGAACACCGGGGAGCTGTTTTTT
clone size: NA
CDR3 length: 15
D gene: NA
V gene: TRBV11-1
J gene: TRBJ2-2

CDR3 protein: CASSSGANVLTF
CDR3 DNA: TGCGCCAGCAGTAGTGGGGCCAACGTCCTGACTTTC
clone size: NA
CDR3 length: 12
D gene: NA
V gene: TRBV5-1
J gene: TRBJ2-6

CDR3 protein: CASSSGTGVGETQYF
CDR3 DNA: TGTGCCAGCAGTTCCGGGACAGGGGTTGGGGAGACCCAGTACTTC
clone size: NA
CDR3 length: 15
D gene: TRBD1
V gene: TRBV6-5
J gene: TRBJ2-5

CDR3 protein: CASSFRHLAKNIQYF
CDR3 DNA: TGTGCCAGCAGTTTTAGACATCTAGCCAAAAACATTCAGTACTTC
clone size: NA
CDR3 length: 15
D gene: NA
V gene: TRBV28
J gene: TRBJ2-4

CDR3 protein: CASRTGQFSGEQYF
CDR3 DNA: TGTGCCTCCCGGACAGGCCAATTTTCGGGCGAGCAGTACTTC
clone size: NA
CDR3 length: 14
D gene: TRBD1
V gene: TRBV5-8
J gene: TRBJ2-7

CDR3 protein: CASSLQGARVSEQFF
CDR3 DNA: TGCGCCAGCAGCTTGCAGGGGGCGCGGGTTAGTGAGCAGTTCTTC
clone size: few
CDR3 length: 15
D gene: TRBD1
V gene: TRBV5-1
J gene: TRBJ2-1

CDR3 protein: CASSQADRLYQETQYF
CDR3 DNA: TGTGCCAGCAGCCAAGCGGACAGATTGTACCAAGAGACCCAGTACTTC
clone size: few
CDR3 length: 16
D gene: NA
V gene: TRBV14
J gene: TRBJ2-5

CDR3 protein: CASRTVRGEAFF
CDR3 DNA: TGTGCCAGCAGAACCGTCCGGGGTGAAGCTTTCTTT
clone size: NA
CDR3 length: 12
D gene: NA
V gene: TRBV27
J gene: TRBJ1-1

CDR3 protein: CASSLSTGGYQPQHF
CDR3 DNA: TGTGCCAGCAGTTTATCTACAGGGGGCTATCAGCCCCAGCATTTT
clone size: NA
CDR3 length: 15
D gene: TRBD1
V gene: TRBV27
J gene: TRBJ1-5

CDR3 protein: CASSLEPGNSNQPQHF
CDR3 DNA: TGTGCCAGCAGCTTAGAGCCGGGGAACAGCAATCAGCCCCAGCATTTT
clone size: NA
CDR3 length: 16
D gene: NA
V gene: TRBV7-2
J gene: TRBJ1-5

CDR3 protein: CAISDAGTVYQPQHF
CDR3 DNA: TGTGCCATCAGTGATGCCGGGACAGTGTACCAGCCCCAGCATTTT
clone size: NA
CDR3 length: 15
D gene: TRBD1
V gene: TRBV10-3
J gene: TRBJ1-5

CDR3 protein: CASTPGGRLSNEKLFF
CDR3 DNA: TGTGCCAGCACGCCAGGGGGGCGCCTCTCTAATGAAAAACTGTTTTTT
clone size: NA
CDR3 length: 16
D gene: TRBD1
V gene: TRBV6-6
J gene: TRBJ1-4

CDR3 protein: CASSQGGLGQPQHF
CDR3 DNA: TGCGCCAGCAGCCAAGGGGGGCTTGGTCAGCCCCAGCATTTT
clone size: NA
CDR3 length: 14
D gene: NA
V gene: TRBV4-1
J gene: TRBJ1-5

CDR3 protein: CASSQFGREKLFF
CDR3 DNA: TGCGCCAGCAGCCAATTTGGGAGGGAAAAACTGTTTTTT
clone size: NA
CDR3 length: 13
D gene: NA
V gene: TRBV4-1
J gene: TRBJ1-4

CDR3 protein: CASSQAPLISSGHSGANVLTF
CDR3 DNA: TGTGCCAGCAGCCAGGCCCCTCTAATCTCTAGCGGGCACTCTGGGGCCAACGTCCTGACTTTC
clone size: once
CDR3 length: 21
D gene: TRBD2
V gene: TRBV3-1/TRBV3-2
J gene: TRBJ2-6

CDR3 protein: CASRPGGSSYEQYF
CDR3 DNA: TGTGCCAGCCGCCCGGGCGGGTCCTCCTACGAGCAGTACTTC
clone size: NA
CDR3 length: 14
D gene: NA
V gene: TRBV7-2
J gene: TRBJ2-7

CDR3 protein: CASSLRAGKIGGGELFF
CDR3 DNA: TGTGCCAGCAGCCTCCGAGCGGGGAAGATCGGGGGCGGGGAGCTGTTTTTT
clone size: NA
CDR3 length: 17
D gene: TRBD2
V gene: TRBV3-1/TRBV3-2
J gene: TRBJ2-2

CDR3 protein: CASSGLREQFF
CDR3 DNA: TGCGCCAGCAGCGGGCTTCGTGAGCAGTTCTTC
clone size: NA
CDR3 length: 11
D gene: NA
V gene: TRBV5-1
J gene: TRBJ2-1

CDR3 protein: CASSWTSTSTDTQYF
CDR3 DNA: TGTGCCAGCAGCTGGACTAGTACTAGCACAGATACGCAGTATTTT
clone size: NA
CDR3 length: 15
D gene: TRBD2
V gene: TRBV7-3
J gene: TRBJ2-3

CDR3 protein: CAWSEQSREQYF
CDR3 DNA: TGTGCCTGGAGTGAACAGTCAAGGGAGCAGTACTTC
clone size: NA
CDR3 length: 12
D gene: NA
V gene: TRBV30
J gene: TRBJ2-7

CDR3 protein: CASSPGLDALGEQFF
CDR3 DNA: TGTGCCAGCAGCCCCGGTCTCGACGCCCTGGGCGAGCAGTTCTTC
clone size: NA
CDR3 length: 15
D gene: NA
V gene: TRBV7-6
J gene: TRBJ2-1

CDR3 protein: CASSSPGGQVRNTIYF
CDR3 DNA: TGTGCCAGCAGTTCCCCGGGAGGACAAGTACGAAACACCATATATTTT
clone size: NA
CDR3 length: 16
D gene: NA
V gene: TRBV28
J gene: TRBJ1-3